The T cell receptor (beta chain) described here comes from a study of T cell responses to AZD1222 COVID-19 vaccine. Study results and limitations: It should be noted that donors were predominantly white British and more often female, and clonal diversity was possibly underestimated. Only a handful of individuals given AZD1222 were seropositive at baseline.

This CDR3 has 16 residues. V was shortened by 3 bases and J by 4 bases, with 17 bases between the two germline ends. Looked up from germline, CDR1 is SGHRS and CDR2 is YFSETQ. Data came from immunoSEQ multiplex PCR; TCRdb stores just in-frame clones and leaves some out. Here the sample spans about 110,000 clones, approximately 86% being singletons. Details on this clone: No antigen is known for it.

This TCR derives from an adult in good health. The chain carries TRBV5-1 and TRBJ2-1; D is possibly TRBD2 (7 bases). Here the sequenced sample was peripheral blood, taken on day 0 of AZD1222 vaccination. CDR3 nucleotides: TGCGCCAGCAGCTCCAAGGGGGGGACGGGGTACAATGAGCAGTTCTTC. It specifies CASSSKGGTGYNEQFF.